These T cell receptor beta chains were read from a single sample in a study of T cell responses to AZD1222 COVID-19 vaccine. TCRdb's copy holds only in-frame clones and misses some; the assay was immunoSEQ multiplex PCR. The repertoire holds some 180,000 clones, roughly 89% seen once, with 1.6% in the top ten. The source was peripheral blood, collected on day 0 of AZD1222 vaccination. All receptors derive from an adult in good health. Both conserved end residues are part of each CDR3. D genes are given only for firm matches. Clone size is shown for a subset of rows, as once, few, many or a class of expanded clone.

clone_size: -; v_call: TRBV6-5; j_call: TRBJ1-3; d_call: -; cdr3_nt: TGTGCCACCCAACGGATGGAAGGAAACACCATATATTTT; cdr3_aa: CATQRMEGNTIYF
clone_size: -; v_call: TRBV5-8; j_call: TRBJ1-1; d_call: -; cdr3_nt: TGTGCCAGCAGCGTCACAGGGTATGAAAACACTGAAGCTTTCTTT; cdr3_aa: CASSVTGYENTEAFF
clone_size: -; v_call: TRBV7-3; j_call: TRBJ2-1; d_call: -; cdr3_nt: TGTGCCAGCAGAAAAACCGCTAGCGTCCTAAATGAGCAGTTCTTC; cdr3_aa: CASRKTASVLNEQFF
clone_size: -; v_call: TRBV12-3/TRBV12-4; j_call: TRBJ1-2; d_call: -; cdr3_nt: TGTGCCAGCAGTTTTAACAGGCTCGGGATCGTCGTATTC; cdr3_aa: CASSFNRLGIVVF
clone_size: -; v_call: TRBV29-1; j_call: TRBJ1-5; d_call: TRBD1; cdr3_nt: TGCAGCGTGGGGACAGGGGGCGGTCAGCCCCAGCATTTT; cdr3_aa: CSVGTGGGQPQHF
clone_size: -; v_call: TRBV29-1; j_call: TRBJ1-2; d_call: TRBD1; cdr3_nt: TGCAGCGTCGGACAGGGGGCAGGCTACACCTTC; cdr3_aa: CSVGQGAGYTF
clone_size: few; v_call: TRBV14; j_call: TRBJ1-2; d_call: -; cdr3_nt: TGTGCCAGCAGCCAACTGGCCGGGGGAGATGGCTACACCTTC; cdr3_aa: CASSQLAGGDGYTF
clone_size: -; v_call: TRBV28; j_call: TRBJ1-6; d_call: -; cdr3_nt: TGTGCCAGCAGTGGGTGGACAGAAAATTCACCCCTCCACTTT; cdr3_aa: CASSGWTENSPLHF
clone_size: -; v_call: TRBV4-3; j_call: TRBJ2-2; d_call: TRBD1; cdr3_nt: TGCGCCAGCAGCCAAGACAGGGGGTCTTACACCGGGGAGCTGTTTTTT; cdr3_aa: CASSQDRGSYTGELFF
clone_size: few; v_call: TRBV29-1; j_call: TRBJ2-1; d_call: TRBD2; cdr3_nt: TGCAGCGTTGGGGGCGGGAGAGACAATGAGCAGTTCTTC; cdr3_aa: CSVGGGRDNEQFF
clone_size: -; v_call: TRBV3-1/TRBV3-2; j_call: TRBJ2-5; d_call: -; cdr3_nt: TGTGCCAGCAGCCAGGGCAGGGGAGAGACCCAGTACTTC; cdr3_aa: CASSQGRGETQYF
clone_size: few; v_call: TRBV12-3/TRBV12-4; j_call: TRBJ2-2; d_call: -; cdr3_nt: TGTGCCAGCAGAATGGGGCATAACGGGGAGCTGTTTTTT; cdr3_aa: CASRMGHNGELFF
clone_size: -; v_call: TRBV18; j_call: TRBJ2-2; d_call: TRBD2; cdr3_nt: TGTGCCAGCTCACCAAATAGCGGGGTGAACACCGGGGAGCTGTTTTTT; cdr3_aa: CASSPNSGVNTGELFF
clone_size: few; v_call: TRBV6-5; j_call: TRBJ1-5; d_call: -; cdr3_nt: TGTGCCAGCAGTTACACACAGGTTCAGCCCCAGCATTTT; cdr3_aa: CASSYTQVQPQHF
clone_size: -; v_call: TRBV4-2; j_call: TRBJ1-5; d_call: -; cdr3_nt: TGTGCCAGCAGCCAAGCTATAGGGATTCAGCCCCAGCATTTT; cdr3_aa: CASSQAIGIQPQHF
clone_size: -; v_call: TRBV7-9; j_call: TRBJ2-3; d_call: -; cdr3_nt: TGTGCCAGCAGCTCGAGGCTTAGGCGGGGAACAGTGGATACGCAGTATTTT; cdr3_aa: CASSSRLRRGTVDTQYF
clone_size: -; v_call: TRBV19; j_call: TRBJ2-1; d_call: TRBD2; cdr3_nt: TGTGCCAGTAGTATATTGCGGGGGGCGTACAATGAGCAGTTCTTC; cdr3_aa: CASSILRGAYNEQFF
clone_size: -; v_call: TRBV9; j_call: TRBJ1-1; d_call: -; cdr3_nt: TGTGCCAGCAGCGTACGGCCGGGCGGGGGAATGAACACTGAAGCTTTCTTT; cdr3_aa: CASSVRPGGGMNTEAFF
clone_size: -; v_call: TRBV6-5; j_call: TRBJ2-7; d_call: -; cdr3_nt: TGTGCCAGCAGTTCCACTCGGGGGAGCTCCTACGAGCAGTACTTC; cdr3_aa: CASSSTRGSSYEQYF
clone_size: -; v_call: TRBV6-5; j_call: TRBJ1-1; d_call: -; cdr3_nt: TGTGCCAGCGCCCTCGGGGGGCTTCACACTGAAGCTTTCTTT; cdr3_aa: CASALGGLHTEAFF
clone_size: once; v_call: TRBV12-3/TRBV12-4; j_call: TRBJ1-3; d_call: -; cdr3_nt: TGTGCCAGCAGTTTGAAAGGATACACCATATATTTT; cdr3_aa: CASSLKGYTIYF
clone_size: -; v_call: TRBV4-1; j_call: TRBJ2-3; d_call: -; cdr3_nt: TGCGCCAGCAGCCAAGGGCGTGGGACAGATACGCAGTATTTT; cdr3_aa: CASSQGRGTDTQYF
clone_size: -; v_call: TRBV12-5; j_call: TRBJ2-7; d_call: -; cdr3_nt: TGTGCTAGTGCCCTACGGACTACCTACGAGCAGTACTTC; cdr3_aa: CASALRTTYEQYF
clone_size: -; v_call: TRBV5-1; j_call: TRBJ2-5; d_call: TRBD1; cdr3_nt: TGCGCCAGCAGCTTGGAGGGACAGGTAGAGACCCAGTACTTC; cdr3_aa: CASSLEGQVETQYF
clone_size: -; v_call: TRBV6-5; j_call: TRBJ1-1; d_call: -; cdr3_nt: TGTGCCAGCAGTTACTCGCGAGTGAACACTGAAGCTTTCTTT; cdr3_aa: CASSYSRVNTEAFF
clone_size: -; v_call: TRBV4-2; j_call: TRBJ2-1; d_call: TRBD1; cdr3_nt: TGTGCCAGCAGCCTCGGGACAGGGGTTAATGAGCAGTTCTTC; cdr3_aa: CASSLGTGVNEQFF
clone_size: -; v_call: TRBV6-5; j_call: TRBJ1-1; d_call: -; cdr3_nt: TGTGCCAGCAGTTACGGGCGGACAGCTGAAGCTTTCTTT; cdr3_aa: CASSYGRTAEAFF
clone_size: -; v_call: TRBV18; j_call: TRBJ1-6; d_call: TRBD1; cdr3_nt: TGTGCCAGCTCACCCCCGACAGGGGGAAGAGATAATTCACCCCTCCACTTT; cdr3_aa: CASSPPTGGRDNSPLHF
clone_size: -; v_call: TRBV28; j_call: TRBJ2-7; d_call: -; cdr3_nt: TGTGCCACCGAAGAGGCGTTTGGGTACTTC; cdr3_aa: CATEEAFGYF
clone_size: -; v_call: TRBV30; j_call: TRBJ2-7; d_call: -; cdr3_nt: TGTGCCTGGACCTCCGGCGGACTGGGTGAGCAGTACTTC; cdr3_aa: CAWTSGGLGEQYF
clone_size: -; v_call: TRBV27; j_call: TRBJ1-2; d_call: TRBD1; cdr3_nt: TGTGCCAGCAGTTATCGGACAGGGGTCAACTATGGCTACACCTTC; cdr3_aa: CASSYRTGVNYGYTF
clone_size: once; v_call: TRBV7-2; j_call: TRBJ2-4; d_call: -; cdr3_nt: TGTGCCAGCAGCTCCAGGACAGAAAACATTCAGTACTTC; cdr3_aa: CASSSRTENIQYF
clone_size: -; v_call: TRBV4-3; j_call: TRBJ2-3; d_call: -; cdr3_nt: TGCGCCAGCAGCCTTTCCCCAGGCACAGATACGCAGTATTTT; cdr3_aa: CASSLSPGTDTQYF
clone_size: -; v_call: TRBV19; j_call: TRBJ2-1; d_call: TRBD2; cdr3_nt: TGTGCCAGTAGTATAACGCCTAGCGGGGGGCACAATGAGCAGTTCTTC; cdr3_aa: CASSITPSGGHNEQFF